Included here is one T cell receptor beta chain sequence, with context. The study ran its PCR with 60 Vbeta and 13 Jbeta primers. Clones were sequenced by immunoSEQ multiplex PCR, and TCRdb holds only the in-frame ones, with some missing. The repertoire holds 40,000 or so clones, with roughly 90% as singletons. This sample stems from a study of cytomegalovirus exposure and HLA in healthy donors. Germline V gives CDR1 SEHNR, CDR2 FQNEAQ (reference sequence). The CDR3 consists of 14 residues. V gave up 5 bases and J gave up 8 bases; unmatched junction bases: 9. Sequencing used PBMCs. This TCR was sampled from a woman between 35 and 50 years old in good health and CMV-seropositive. The chain has TRBV7-9 and TRBJ1-2; TRBD1 agrees at 9 bases. Written as DNA, the CDR3 is TGTGCCAGCAGCACAAGAGGGGACAGGGACGGCTACACCTTC. It codes for CASSTRGDRDGYTF.